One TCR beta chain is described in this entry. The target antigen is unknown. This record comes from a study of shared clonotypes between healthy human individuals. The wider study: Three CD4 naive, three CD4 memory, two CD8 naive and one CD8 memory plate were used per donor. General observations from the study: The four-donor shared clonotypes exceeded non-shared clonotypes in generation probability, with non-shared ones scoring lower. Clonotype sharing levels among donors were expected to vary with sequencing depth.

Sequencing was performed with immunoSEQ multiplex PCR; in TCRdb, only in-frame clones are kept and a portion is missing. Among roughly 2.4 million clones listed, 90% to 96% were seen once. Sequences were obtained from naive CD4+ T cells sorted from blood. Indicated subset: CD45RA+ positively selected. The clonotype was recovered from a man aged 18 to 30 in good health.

The CDR3 coding sequence is TGTGCCAGCAGCTTAGGACAGATAAATGAAAAACTGTTTTTT. Translation: CASSLGQINEKLFF. The chain recombines TRBV7-2 with TRBJ1-4, with a weak D call TRBD1 (5 bases). The germline CDR1 and CDR2 sequences are SGHTA and FQGNSA. V was pared by 1 base and J by 5 bases, with 8 bases between. There are 14 residues in the CDR3.